The present entry profiles one TCR beta chain with its context. In its sample, this clonotype was seen many times. What this receptor recognizes is not known. No clone much larger than this one lies a single base away; base qualities are absent. This specimen belongs to a study of spatial heterogeneity in lung cancer (dated by TCRdb to between 2017 and 2020). Notes on the research overall: Beta-chain transcripts were consistently detected in greater numbers than alpha-chain transcripts, which likely reflected higher beta-chain transcript abundance. In the raw uncorrected reads, each unique combination of TCR and UMI appeared on average more than ten times. TCR alpha and beta repertoires were quantitatively compared across multiple tumor regions, matched nontumor lung and blood in non-small cell lung cancer. The study linked features of the TCR repertoire to counts of nonsynonymous mutations, which were determined by whole-exome sequencing of tumor tissue. At surgery, hundreds of tumor regions, roughly 63 matched nontumor lung samples and 45 to 60 PBMC samples were TCR-sequenced for both alpha and beta chains. General conclusions and limits of the study: Ubiquitous expanded tumor TCRs were detected in blood more often at tumor resection than at routine follow-up. Confirming at a functional level the hypothesis that regional TCRs recognize regional mutations was considered to require additional single-cell paired TCR alpha and beta sequencing.

CDR1 and CDR2 are read off the germline V gene (reference sequence) as SEHNR and FQNEAQ. The CDR3 contains 15 residues, cysteine and phenylalanine counted. Only CDR3 DNA is held: 45 bases, read in frame from base 1. The germline V and J ends show losses of 5 bases and 2 bases respectively, and no gene match explains 4 bases of the junction. Interpreted using the paper, the time point label stands for: sample taken at primary tumor resection. The donors were some 76 patients from the lung TRACERx cohort who had early-stage, untreated non-small cell lung cancer. Whole RNA extracted from tumor and nontumor lung tissue, or from cryopreserved PBMC samples, was used for TCR sequencing without cell sorting. Patients were selected for TCR sequencing only if sufficient RNA was available from at least two tumor regions. The library was made by 5' RACE. Sequenced using a NextSeq 500. The TCR library protocol attached a unique molecular identifier to each TCR cDNA molecule to allow correction of PCR and sequencing errors. The original pipeline was this. TCR identification, UMI-based error correction and CDR3 extraction were all carried out with Decombinator tools. TCRs above a frequency of 2 per 1,000, corresponding to the top 1% of the tumor frequency distribution, were defined as expanded. Renyi diversity was computed with the R vegan package after each repertoire had been subsampled 100 times to 5,000 TCRs. CDR3 similarity networks were constructed using string-kernel similarity of amino acid triplets, with links drawn between CDR3s whose pairwise similarity was above 0.82. The public reads were reanalyzed by TCRdb: fastp trimming at Q25, MiXCR alignment, in-frame beta chains only. Records with the same CDR3 protein are collapsed into one entry carrying the most frequent genes and DNA. The V and J calls were determined by TCRdb, not by the authors. For this sample the table gives about 9,000 distinct CDR3 sequences, of which 4% to 5.5% were detected only once. Around 30% of the sample goes to the ten largest clones.

The chain is encoded by TRBV7-9 joined to TRBJ2-3, with 10 junctional bases fitting TRBD2. The receptor was isolated from a male donor with early-stage non-small cell lung cancer. The sample was PBMCs, taken at surgery. The bases read TGTGCCAGCAGCCGAAGCGGGGGGGCCACAGATACGCAGTATTTT. Its translation is CASSRSGGATDTQYF. With all but the CDR3 taken from the reference TRBV7-9 and TRBJ2-3 genes, the full variable domain is: DTGVSQNPRHKITKRGQNVTFRCDPISEHNRLYWYRQTLGQGPEFLTYFQNEAQLEKSRLLSDRFSAERPKGSFSTLEIQRTEQGDSAMYLCASSRSGGATDTQYFGPGTRLTVL.